A single TCR beta chain is shown here with its context. The antigen remains unidentified. Trimming pared 3 bases from V and 5 bases from J, leaving 14 bases between. The CDR3 contains 15 residues. Per germline, CDR1 SGHRS and CDR2 YFSETQ. This record comes from a study of cytomegalovirus exposure and HLA in healthy donors. Study-level points and caveats: Investigators reported about 160 TCR beta chains as tied to cytomegalovirus. Diagnosis of cytomegalovirus status made by the classifier reportedly showed high specificity and sensitivity.

Data came from immunoSEQ multiplex PCR; TCRdb stores just in-frame clones and leaves some out. The sample yields 57,000 or so clones, around 96% seen once. The sequenced sample was PBMCs. The chain employs TRBV5-1 and TRBJ2-2; D remains unclear. This TCR was recovered from a man aged 18 to 29 in good health and CMV-seronegative. CDR3 protein: CASSSSPLGTGELFF. The DNA of the CDR3 is TGCGCCAGCAGCTCATCCCCCCTCGGGACCGGGGAGCTGTTTTTT.